One sample yielded the 32 T cell receptor beta chains listed below, sequenced in a study of blood T cell repertoires in COVID-19. Clones were sequenced by immunoSEQ multiplex PCR, and TCRdb holds only the in-frame ones, with some missing. Of about 190,000 clones listed, around 80% were seen once; the top ten hold under 3.5%. Specimen: peripheral blood. The source of these receptors is a woman aged 80 or over with active or convalescent COVID-19.

This clone was detected a few times. The chain combines TRBV28 with TRBJ2-7; D gene ambiguous. Looked up from germline, CDR1 is MDHEN and CDR2 is SYDVKM. The CDR3 runs to 17 residues. V lost 3 bases, J lost 1 base, and 19 bases lay in between. This CDR3 is CASSLATSHNPSYEQYF. Here the CDR3 DNA reads TGTGCCAGCAGTTTGGCAACATCGCACAACCCATCCTACGAGCAGTACTTC.

The rearrangement uses TRBV7-9 and TRBJ1-2; possible D gene TRBD1, 5 bases. V was trimmed by 6 bases and J by 7 bases, leaving 18 bases between them. Germline V gene sequence: CDR1 SEHNR, CDR2 FQNEAQ (reference sequence). The CDR3 length is 14 residues. The CDR3 DNA is TGTGCCAGCAGTCCTGGGGGGGTGTCGGTTGGCTACACCTTC. Its translation: CASSPGGVSVGYTF.

The chain couples TRBV7-6 to TRBJ2-3; 12 nucleotides align to TRBD2. The J segment lost 6 bases and the V segment lost 5 bases, leaving 9 bases of the junction unmatched. CDR3 length: 16 residues. In germline, CDR1 is SGHVS, CDR2 FNYEAQ. CDR3 sequence (DNA): TGTGCCAGCAGCCCGCTAGCGGGGGGGCAGGGGGATACGCAGTATTTT. Its protein is CASSPLAGGQGDTQYF.

The V and J genes are TRBV7-9 and TRBJ2-3; 14 nucleotides align to TRBD2. The CDR3 sequence is 17 residues long. V shed 4 bases and J 0 bases; nucleotides not matched to a gene: 3. Germline values: CDR1 SEHNR, CDR2 FQNEAQ (reference sequence). The CDR3 spells CASSSGLAGVSTDTQYF. CDR3 nucleotides: TGTGCCAGCAGCTCGGGACTAGCGGGGGTGAGCACAGATACGCAGTATTTT.

The chain has TRBV5-1 and TRBJ1-1, with 9 bases lining up with TRBD1. The germline CDR1 and CDR2 sequences are SGHRS and YFSETQ. After removal of 4 bases from V and 3 bases from J, the junction contained 1 base not matched to a gene. The length of the CDR3 is 13 residues. The CDR3 protein is CASSGTGYTEAFF. CDR3 DNA: TGCGCCAGCAGCGGGACAGGGTACACTGAAGCTTTCTTT.

The rearrangement links TRBV7-2 to TRBJ1-1; D is unclear. CDR1 is SGHTA, CDR2 FQGNSA, per germline. This CDR3 comprises 15 residues. The V end lost 5 bases, the J end lost 8 bases, and 21 bases lay between the germline ends. The CDR3 DNA sequence: TGTGCCAGCAGCCCGCTTACATGGATGAGGAGGGAAGCTTTCTTT. Protein product: CASSPLTWMRREAFF.

V gene TRBV28 combines with J gene TRBJ2-7; TRBD1 matches 7 bases. CDR3 length equals 14 residues. After removal of 6 bases from V and 1 base from J, the junction contained 6 bases not matched to a gene. CDR1 is MDHEN and CDR2 is SYDVKM in the germline V gene. The CDR3 is CASRKSGGSYEQYF. In DNA form, the CDR3 reads TGTGCCAGCAGGAAATCAGGGGGATCCTACGAGCAGTACTTC. The full variable domain, in which reference TRBV28 and TRBJ2-7 provide the parts outside the CDR3, is DVKVTQSSRYLVKRTGEKVFLECVQDMDHENMFWYRQDPGLGLRLIYFSYDVKMKEKGDIPEGYSVSREKKERFSLILESASTNQTSMYLCASRKSGGSYEQYFGPGTRLTVT.

The chain recombines TRBV10-3 with TRBJ1-5; TRBD1 aligns across 7 bases. Germline V lookup: CDR1 ENHRY, CDR2 SYGVKD. V dropped 2 bases and J dropped 4; count of bases not matched to a gene: 2. The length of the CDR3 is 14 residues. CDR3 bases: TGTGCCATCAGTGAGGGGACAGAGAATCAGCCCCAGCATTTT. Translating gives CAISEGTENQPQHF.

The chain couples TRBV18 to TRBJ1-1, with 8 bases matching TRBD1. The CDR3 spans 13 residues. V trimming: 5 bases; J trimming: 3 bases; junction bases outside the gene matches: 2. Germline V gene sequence: CDR1 KGHSH, CDR2 LQKENI. CDR3 region: CASSSGQDTEAFF. The CDR3 DNA reads as TGTGCCAGCTCATCGGGACAGGACACTGAAGCTTTCTTT.

The V and J genes are TRBV4-2 and TRBJ2-6, with a possible D match to TRBD1 (5 bases). The CDR3 covers 19 residues. The germline V and J ends were trimmed by 5 bases and 0 bases, with 20 bases remaining between them. Germline CDR1 reads LGHNA; CDR2 reads YNFKEQ. The CDR3 spells CASSDLLTRGPSGANVLTF. In DNA, the CDR3 is TGTGCCAGCAGCGACCTACTAACAAGGGGTCCCTCTGGGGCCAACGTCCTGACTTTC.

The chain is built from TRBV6-2 or TRBV6-3 and TRBJ2-1, with 8 bases that match TRBD2. After removal of 2 bases from V and 0 bases from J, the junction contained 3 bases not matched to a gene. This CDR3 has 16 residues. Germline-derived CDR1 and CDR2 are MNHEY and SVGEGT. CDR3 nucleotide sequence: TGTGCCAGCAGTTACCGCGGGGGGAGCTCCTACAATGAGCAGTTCTTC. This sequence encodes CASSYRGGSSYNEQFF.

The CDR3 sequence is CASSYTSQGKAPLHF. CDR3 DNA sequence: TGTGCCAGCAGTTACACTTCACAGGGTAAAGCACCCCTCCACTTT. The chain recombines TRBV6-6 with TRBJ1-6, with a tentative D call TRBD1 (6 bases). Trimming cost V 2 bases and J 11 bases, with 16 bases left between them. Germline V lookup: CDR1 MNHNY, CDR2 SVGAGI (reference sequence). The CDR3 has 15 amino acids.

This rearrangement joins TRBV7-2 to TRBJ2-7, with TRBD2 matching 9 bases. This CDR3 comprises 19 residues. V trimming: 1 base; J trimming: 2 bases; junction bases outside the gene matches: 15. Looked up from germline, CDR1 is SGHTA and CDR2 is FQGNSA. The CDR3 loop is CASSLGWASGEKLTYEQYF. The CDR3 nucleotides are TGTGCCAGCAGCTTAGGATGGGCTAGCGGGGAAAAATTAACCTACGAGCAGTACTTC.

The chain employs TRBV15 and TRBJ2-4, with 9 positions matching TRBD1. The germline V gene has CDR1 LNHNV and CDR2 YYDKDF (reference sequence). V shed 5 bases, J shed 7 bases, and the junction held 9 bases outside the gene matches. This CDR3 contains 15 residues. The CDR3 loop reads CATSYAGQGGNIQYF. For the CDR3, the DNA is TGTGCCACCAGCTACGCGGGACAGGGAGGGAACATTCAGTACTTC.

The rearrangement joins TRBV5-1 to TRBJ2-5, with D possibly matching TRBD1 (7 bases). Trimming took 4 bases from V and 2 from J, leaving 18 bases between them. CDR1 is SGHRS and CDR2 is YFSETQ in the germline V gene. The CDR3 loop spans 16 amino acids. As DNA, the CDR3 is TGCGCCAGCAGCACCGGGACCAGGGGGGCTCAAGAGACCCAGTACTTC. Amino acid sequence: CASSTGTRGAQETQYF.

There are a few counts of this clone. The chain combines TRBV25-1 with TRBJ1-1; D might be TRBD1 (6 bases). The CDR3 covers 14 residues. Looked up from germline, CDR1 is MGHDK and CDR2 is SYGVNS. V was trimmed by 5 bases and J by 6 bases, leaving 16 bases between them. CDR3 sequence reads: CASSLTGIRAEAFF. DNA of the CDR3: TGTGCCAGCAGTCTCACAGGGATTAGGGCTGAAGCTTTCTTT.

This sequence joins TRBV19 and TRBJ2-5, with D unresolved. V was cut by 4 bases and J by 3 bases, with 3 bases left in between. Germline V gives CDR1 LNHDA, CDR2 SQIVND (reference sequence). CDR3 length equals 11 residues. The CDR3 sequence: CASSTEETQYF. The CDR3, as DNA: TGTGCCAGTAGTACCGAAGAGACCCAGTACTTC.

V usage is TRBV5-1 and J usage is TRBJ2-7; 7 nucleotides align to TRBD2. The trim removed 4 bases at V and 0 bases at J, leaving 4 bases unmatched. Germline CDR1 reads SGHRS; CDR2 reads YFSETQ. This CDR3 contains 14 residues. The CDR3 DNA is TGCGCCAGCAGCCCTAGCGGCGACTCCTACGAGCAGTACTTC. Translating gives CASSPSGDSYEQYF. Supplemented by reference TRBV5-1 and TRBJ2-7, the full variable domain reads KAGVTQTPRYLIKTRGQQVTLSCSPISGHRSVSWYQQTPGQGLQFLFEYFSETQRNKGNFPGRFSGRQFSNSRSEMNVSTLELGDSALYLCASSPSGDSYEQYFGPGTRLTVT.

The chain links TRBV5-8 to TRBJ2-3; 7 positions agree with TRBD2. CDR1 SGHTS and CDR2 YDEGEE come from the germline V gene. Trimming removed 6 bases from V and 5 bases from J; junction bases left unmatched: 3. The CDR3 totals 12 residues. The CDR3 loop is CASTWGGDTQYF. CDR3 sequence (DNA): TGTGCCAGCACCTGGGGGGGAGATACGCAGTATTTT. Supplemented by reference TRBV5-8 and TRBJ2-3, the full variable domain reads EAGVTQSPTHLIKTRGQQATLRCSPISGHTSVYWYQQALGLGLQFLLWYDEGEERNRGNFPPRFSGRQFPNYSSELNVNALELEDSALYLCASTWGGDTQYFGPGTRLTVL.

The J gene is TRBJ1-4, the V gene TRBV7-9, with 10 bases fitting TRBD1. After removal of 5 bases from V and 8 bases from J, the junction contained 8 bases not matched to a gene. CDR1 is SEHNR and CDR2 is FQNEAQ in the germline V gene (reference sequence). The length of the CDR3 is 15 residues. The CDR3 coding sequence is TGTGCCAGCAGCACCCGGACAGGGGGAGGGGAAAAACTGTTTTTT. Its translation is CASSTRTGGGEKLFF.

This clone is a singleton in its sample. The chain links TRBV4-3 to TRBJ2-1, with no clear D. Germline CDR1 is LGHNA and CDR2 is YSLEER. V dropped 1 base and J dropped 9 bases, with 7 bases sitting between them. The CDR3 sequence is 12 residues long. The CDR3 protein is CASSQGAGEQFF. DNA for the CDR3: TGCGCCAGCAGCCAAGGGGCTGGTGAGCAGTTCTTC.

The chain employs TRBV11-2 and TRBJ1-1, with a possible D match to TRBD1 (5 bases). The CDR3 consists of 15 residues. Per germline, CDR1 SGHAT and CDR2 FQNNGV. The V gene lost 5 bases and the J gene lost 0 bases, with 13 bases spanning the gap. The CDR3 nucleotides read TGTGCCAGCAGCCCCCGGGCGGGACTGAACACTGAAGCTTTCTTT. Amino acids: CASSPRAGLNTEAFF.

The J gene is TRBJ2-5, the V gene TRBV7-7; D ambiguous. Trimming pared 1 base from V and 2 bases from J, leaving 5 bases between. This CDR3 has 13 amino acids. Germline assignment: CDR1 SSHAT and CDR2 FNYEAQ (reference sequence). CDR3 protein: CASSLDMQETQYF. The DNA for the CDR3 is TGTGCCAGCAGCTTAGACATGCAAGAGACCCAGTACTTC. Using reference TRBV7-7 and TRBJ2-5 for the parts outside the CDR3, the full variable domain is GAGVSQSPRYKVTKRGQDVTLRCDPISSHATLYWYQQALGQGPEFLTYFNYEAQPDKSGLPSDRFSAERPEGSISTLTIQRTEQRDSAMYRCASSLDMQETQYFGPGTRLLVL.

This clone was picked up one time. This chain joins TRBV7-9 and TRBJ1-2; 7 nucleotides align to TRBD1. Looked up from germline, CDR1 is SEHNR and CDR2 is FQNEAQ (reference sequence). V lost 4 bases, J lost 3 bases, and 8 bases stayed unmatched. This CDR3 is 15 amino acids long. The DNA for the CDR3 is TGTGCCAGCAGCTCCCGGGACAGCCTTTACTATGGCTACACCTTC. This gives the protein CASSSRDSLYYGYTF.

The rearrangement links TRBV7-3 to TRBJ2-1, with a weak D call TRBD2 (6 bases). Germline CDR1 and CDR2: SGHTA and FQGTGA. This CDR3 contains 13 residues. V was clipped by 5 bases and J by 4 bases, with 9 bases between them. The CDR3 protein is CASSLGTYNEQFF. For the CDR3, the DNA is TGTGCCAGCAGCCTTGGGACTTACAATGAGCAGTTCTTC.

V and J are TRBV7-2 and TRBJ2-7, with D possibly matching TRBD2 (5 bases). CDR1 is SGHTA and CDR2 is FQGNSA in the germline V gene. V was shortened by 1 base and J by 7 bases, with 11 bases between the two germline ends. The CDR3 runs 13 residues. DNA of the CDR3: TGTGCCAGCAGCTTAGGAGGGTTGGGAGAGCAGTACTTC. Its protein product is CASSLGGLGEQYF.

The chain couples TRBV6-5 to TRBJ1-3; D is uncertain. The CDR3 is 13 residues long. Germline V gives CDR1 MNHEY, CDR2 SVGAGI. V shed 7 bases and J shed 7 bases, with 14 bases lying between them. The CDR3 DNA sequence: TGTGCCAGCAAAGGTTCCCCCGGGAACACCATATATTTT. This encodes CASKGSPGNTIYF.

J is TRBJ1-2 and V is TRBV19; perhaps TRBD1 as D (6 bases). CDR3 length: 16 amino acids. V shed 6 bases and J shed 2 bases, with 19 bases lying between them. CDR1 is LNHDA and CDR2 is SQIVND in the germline V gene (reference sequence). The CDR3 sequence: CASSPIPGVENYGYTF. The CDR3 DNA sequence: TGTGCCAGTAGCCCTATCCCAGGGGTTGAAAACTATGGCTACACCTTC.

There are a few counts of this clone. The chain joins TRBV27 to TRBJ1-1; weak D call: TRBD1 (5 bases). V was clipped by 0 bases and J by 6 bases, with 14 bases between them. The germline V gene encodes CDR1 MNHEY and CDR2 SMNVEV (reference sequence). CDR3 size: 15 residues. The CDR3 reads CASSLSLSGYPEAFF. CDR3 nucleotides: TGTGCCAGCAGTTTATCTCTATCAGGGTACCCTGAAGCTTTCTTT.

This clone has a handful of counts. The genes are TRBV10-3 and TRBJ1-4, with a tentative D call TRBD1 (6 bases). With 0 bases removed from V and 8 bases from J, the gap between germline ends came to 13 bases. This CDR3 contains 15 residues. CDR1 and CDR2 (germline): ENHRY, SYGVKD. DNA of the CDR3: TGTGCCATCAGTGAGTCGGCAGGGGCTGGCGAAAAACTGTTTTTT. Protein sequence: CAISESAGAGEKLFF.

This clone was found many times. V usage is TRBV3-1 (or the pseudogene TRBV3-2) and J usage is TRBJ1-5; no reliable D call. Trimming shortened V by 5 bases and J by 4 bases, and 9 bases separated the two germline ends. CDR3 length: 13 residues. Looked up from germline, CDR1 is LGHDT and CDR2 is YNNKEL (reference sequence). The DNA for the CDR3 is TGTGCCAGCAGCTCGTACAGTAATCAGCCCCAGCATTTT. Translating gives CASSSYSNQPQHF.

This sequence joins TRBV7-2 and TRBJ2-5; D is perhaps TRBD2 (5 bases). The CDR3 has 16 amino acids. CDR1 is SGHTA and CDR2 is FQGNSA in the germline V gene. The V gene lost 0 bases and the J gene lost 0 bases, with 11 bases spanning the gap. Written as DNA, the CDR3 is TGTGCCAGCAGCTTAGCGCCGGGTAGCGACCAAGAGACCCAGTACTTC. This translates into CASSLAPGSDQETQYF.